Sequencing of this T cell receptor beta chain was carried out in a study of blood T cell repertoires in COVID-19. Overall study: COVID-19 samples collected from the United States, Italy and Spain covered acute and convalescent phases.

Per germline, CDR1 SQVTM and CDR2 ANQGSEA. CDR3 length: 15 residues. Germline trimming cut 6 bases from V and 5 bases from J; bases unmatched to any gene: 13. Data came from immunoSEQ multiplex PCR; TCRdb stores just in-frame clones and leaves some out. The sample yields tens of thousands of clones, 88% seen once. The TCR originated in a man aged 50 to 60 with active COVID-19. The sample consisted of peripheral blood. This chain joins TRBV29-1 and TRBJ2-5, with 9 bases that match TRBD1. CDR3 coding DNA: TGCAGCGTCAGAAGGACAGGGGCCTTCGAGGAGACCCAGTACTTC. Protein product: CSVRRTGAFEETQYF.